The next 23 T cell receptor beta chains were all read from a single sample in a study of response to subunit inactivated influenza vaccine. TCRdb re-analysed the RT-PCR reads in MiXCR, keeping a single row per CDR3 protein. This table holds under 850,000 distinct CDR3 sequences, 18% found once. The sequencing here drew on PBMCs from blood, taken around 5 days after vaccination. These receptors originate from a man in his forties or fifties who received an inactivated influenza vaccine.

This chain links TRBV7-6 with TRBJ2-1; TRBD1 aligns across 10 bases. Germline V lookup: CDR1 SGHVS, CDR2 FNYEAQ. The CDR3 contains 18 residues. Germline trimming cut 1 base from V and 4 bases from J; bases unmatched to any gene: 10. CDR3: CASSLGGTGVGVYNEQFF. CDR3 sequence (DNA): TGTGCCAGCAGCTTAGGGGGGACAGGGGTAGGGGTATACAATGAGCAGTTCTTC.

This clonotype was detected a few times. The CDR3 DNA sequence: TGTGCCAGCAGCGTAGGGCCGGGGGCCAAGTCAGATGAGCAGTTCTTC. Translated: CASSVGPGAKSDEQFF. The chain couples TRBV9 to TRBJ2-1; D possibly uses TRBD1 or TRBD2 (6 bases each). V was pared by 0 bases and J by 8 bases, with 18 bases between. The CDR3 has 16 amino acids. Germline V gives CDR1 SGDLS, CDR2 YYNGEE.

In this sample, this clonotype turned up a few times. The chain employs TRBV20-1 and TRBJ2-1; 9 nucleotides align to TRBD1. The CDR3 runs 15 residues. After removal of 6 bases from V and 0 bases from J, the junction contained 6 bases not matched to a gene. Germline V gives CDR1 DFQATT, CDR2 SNEGSKA (reference sequence). CDR3 DNA sequence: TGCAGTGCACAAGGGACAGGGAGCTCCTACAATGAGCAGTTCTTC. Protein sequence: CSAQGTGSSYNEQFF.

This clonotype has just a few counts. V gene TRBV20-1 combines with J gene TRBJ2-1; TRBD1 matches 10 bases. Trimming cost V 3 bases and J 7 bases; bases outside gene matches: 6. The CDR3 runs 14 residues. Per germline, CDR1 DFQATT and CDR2 SNEGSKA (reference sequence). The CDR3 nucleotides are TGCAGTGCTAGTTCCGGGACAGGGGTAAATGAGCAGTTCTTC. Amino acids: CSASSGTGVNEQFF.

The chain employs TRBV7-2 and TRBJ2-4; 12 bases are shared with TRBD1. From germline, CDR1 is SGHTA and CDR2 FQGNSA. With V trimmed by 4 bases and J by 5 bases, 0 bases remained unmatched. There are 14 residues in the CDR3. The DNA of the CDR3 is TGTGCCAGCAGCTGGGACAGGGGGCAAAACATTCAGTACTTC. This gives the protein CASSWDRGQNIQYF.

The chain recombines TRBV4-3 with TRBJ1-1, with D maybe TRBD1 (5 bases). Looked up from germline, CDR1 is LGHNA and CDR2 is YSLEER. V lost 0 bases and J 4 bases, leaving 9 bases between the germline ends. This CDR3 is built from 14 residues. CDR3 amino acids: CASSQERGFTEAFF. The CDR3 DNA follows: TGCGCCAGCAGCCAAGAAAGGGGCTTCACTGAAGCTTTCTTT.

This clonotype was observed many times. V is TRBV20-1 and J is TRBJ2-5; a possible D gene is TRBD2 (6 bases). V dropped 0 bases and J dropped 7 bases, with 9 bases sitting between them. The CDR3 is 12 residues long. In germline, CDR1 is DFQATT, CDR2 SNEGSKA (reference sequence). CDR3 protein: CSAREQLATQYF. The CDR3 region has the DNA TGCAGTGCTAGAGAACAACTAGCGACCCAGTACTTC.

The rearrangement uses TRBV10-3 and TRBJ2-1, with 7 bases matching TRBD2. Germline lookup yields CDR1 ENHRY and CDR2 SYGVKD. This CDR3 comprises 15 residues. V trimming: 0 bases; J trimming: 6 bases; junction bases outside the gene matches: 5. CDR3 amino acids: CAISESGGSSNEQFF. The CDR3, as DNA: TGTGCCATCAGTGAGTCGGGGGGGTCAAGCAATGAGCAGTTCTTC.

This clonotype was detected only a few times. The chain couples TRBV20-1 to TRBJ1-2; 9 bases are a match to TRBD1. Germline CDR1 reads DFQATT; CDR2 reads SNEGSKA (reference sequence). V was clipped by 6 bases and J by 7 bases; unmatched bases: 9. The CDR3 is 13 amino acids. CDR3 DNA: TGCAGTGCGGCACCGGGACAGGGTCGTGGCTACACCTTC. Protein: CSAAPGQGRGYTF.

This clonotype was seen a handful of times. The genes are TRBV12-3 or TRBV12-4 and TRBJ1-5; D ambiguous. V was pared by 2 bases and J by 0 bases, with 11 bases between. This CDR3 is built from 16 residues. The CDR3, as DNA: TGTGCCAGCAGTTTAACGGACCTCTATAGCAATCAGCCCCAGCATTTT. Residues: CASSLTDLYSNQPQHF.

This clonotype appeared a few times. This chain joins TRBV12-3 or TRBV12-4 and TRBJ2-4; tentatively, D is TRBD2 (5 bases). The CDR3 covers 12 residues. Trimming shortened V by 5 bases and J by 6 bases, and 8 bases separated the two germline ends. CDR3 DNA: TGTGCCAGCAGTCCCACTAGAAACATTCAGTACTTC. Protein product: CASSPTRNIQYF.

This clonotype has a handful of counts. The chain has TRBV7-9 and TRBJ2-7; the D gene is possibly TRBD2 (7 bases). Germline CDR1 is SEHNR and CDR2 is FQNEAQ (reference sequence). V was clipped by 3 bases and J by 2 bases, with 14 bases between them. The CDR3 is made up of 15 amino acids. The CDR3 DNA reads as TGTGCCAGCAGCTTGTTACAGGGAGGGGCCTACGAGCAGTACTTC. As protein: CASSLLQGGAYEQYF.

In this sample, this clonotype turned up many times. This chain joins TRBV7-2 and TRBJ2-2, with D tentatively TRBD2 (6 bases). The V end was cut by 1 base, the J end by 5 bases, with 8 bases between. Germline CDR1 reads SGHTA; CDR2 reads FQGNSA. The CDR3 totals 14 residues. CDR3 sequence: CASSLVGGTGELFF. The CDR3 bases are TGTGCCAGCAGCTTAGTTGGGGGGACCGGGGAGCTGTTTTTT. The variable domain in full, with the rest retrieved from reference TRBV7-2 and TRBJ2-2, is GAGVSQSPSNKVTEKGKDVELRCDPISGHTALYWYRQSLGQGLEFLIYFQGNSAPDKSGLPSDRFSAERTGGSVSTLTIQRTQQEDSAVYLCASSLVGGTGELFFGEGSRLTVL.

The rearrangement uses TRBV7-8 and TRBJ2-3; the D gene is possibly TRBD1 (6 bases). The CDR3 length is 13 residues. Germline V gene sequence: CDR1 SGHVS, CDR2 FQNEAQ. V lost 2 bases and J 7 bases, leaving 10 bases between the germline ends. CDR3 coding DNA: TGTGCCAGCAGCTTAACAGGGCCTAATACGCAGTATTTT. It encodes CASSLTGPNTQYF.

The V gene is TRBV12-3 or TRBV12-4, the J gene TRBJ2-5; a weak D match, TRBD1 (6 bases). Trimming pared 7 bases from V and 6 bases from J, leaving 12 bases between. The CDR3 totals 12 residues. The CDR3 spells CASTGDIKTQYF. In DNA, the CDR3 is TGTGCCAGCACCGGGGACATAAAGACCCAGTACTTC.

This clonotype has only a few counts. This rearrangement joins TRBV2 to TRBJ1-4; D not certain. This CDR3 comprises 15 residues. In germline, CDR1 is SNHLY, CDR2 FYNNEI. V was shortened by 6 bases and J by 7 bases, with 18 bases between the two germline ends. CDR3 region: CASRLATSGGEKLFF. The CDR3 DNA is TGTGCCAGCAGGCTGGCCACGTCCGGTGGTGAAAAACTGTTTTTT.

This clonotype appeared a few times. J is TRBJ1-5 and V is TRBV20-1; D is ambiguous. Germline V gives CDR1 DFQATT, CDR2 SNEGSKA (reference sequence). The V end lost 6 bases, the J end lost 2 bases, and 14 bases lay between the germline ends. The CDR3 sequence is 14 residues long. DNA for the CDR3: TGCAGTGCGCATCCACGGATAGGCAATCAGCCCCAGCATTTT. Translated: CSAHPRIGNQPQHF.

The chain couples TRBV7-2 to TRBJ2-7; D gene uncertain. The CDR3 totals 11 residues. Germline V CDR1 and CDR2: SGHTA, FQGNSA. Trimming cost V 5 bases and J 4 bases, with 6 bases left between them. The CDR3 reads CASSAQYEQYF. CDR3 nucleotide sequence: TGTGCCAGCAGCGCCCAATACGAGCAGTACTTC.

This clonotype has only a few counts. This rearrangement joins TRBV29-1 to TRBJ2-1, with TRBD1 as a possible D gene (6 bases). CDR1 is SQVTM, CDR2 ANQGSEA, per germline. Trimming stripped 4 bases from V and 7 bases from J, with 11 bases between. This CDR3 has 12 residues. CDR3 protein: CSVVGGGNEQFF. Here the CDR3 DNA reads TGCAGCGTTGTTGGGGGCGGGAATGAGCAGTTCTTC.

This clonotype was counted at least ten times. CDR3 in amino acids: CASSFQGAYEQYF. CDR3 sequence (DNA): TGTGCCAGCAGTTTTCAGGGGGCCTACGAGCAGTACTTC. The rearrangement links TRBV27 to TRBJ2-7; TRBD1 matches at 7 bases. This CDR3 is built from 13 residues. Trimming removed 3 bases from V and 2 bases from J; junction bases left unmatched: 1. The V gene's germline CDR1 is MNHEY and CDR2 SMNVEV (reference sequence).

The CDR3 DNA reads as TGCAGTGCTTTGAGGGGGGACTCCTACAATGAGCAGTTCTTC. This gives the protein CSALRGDSYNEQFF. The chain uses TRBV20-1 and TRBJ2-1; D might be TRBD1 or TRBD2, each matching 6 bases. Germline CDR1 is DFQATT and CDR2 is SNEGSKA (reference sequence). Trimming pared 5 bases from V and 0 bases from J, leaving 11 bases between. The CDR3 loop spans 14 amino acids.

Ten or more counts support this clonotype. The J gene is TRBJ2-7, the V gene TRBV28; 8 bases are shared with TRBD1. Germline-derived CDR1 and CDR2 are MDHEN and SYDVKM. V dropped 7 bases and J dropped 5; count of bases not matched to a gene: 13. The CDR3 is made up of 15 amino acids. CDR3 DNA: TGTGCCAGCACCCTCGGACAGGGTGAACTGGACGAGCAGTACTTC. This translates into CASTLGQGELDEQYF.

This clonotype occurred many times. The chain joins TRBV9 to TRBJ2-1, with D unresolved. The germline V and J ends were trimmed by 0 bases and 0 bases, with 7 bases remaining between them. The CDR3 consists of 15 residues. Germline loops: CDR1 SGDLS, CDR2 YYNGEE. The CDR3 sequence: CASSVEPSSYNEQFF. Written as DNA, the CDR3 is TGTGCCAGCAGCGTAGAGCCTAGCTCCTACAATGAGCAGTTCTTC.